This TCR beta chain is from a study of T cell clonotyping in hematopoietic cell transplantation. Notes on the study in general: Recipient TCR diversity dropped after transplant; expanded clonotypes rose from day 30 to 180. Broader posttransplant TCR repertoire diversity was predicted by graft donor and pretransplant recipient Inverse Simpson Index values.

The CDR3 has 11 residues. Germline V gene lookup returns CDR1 SNHLY and CDR2 FYNNEI. V was shortened by 8 bases and J by 6 bases, with 10 bases between the two germline ends. A note on this clone: Its specificity is not known.

The method was immunoSEQ multiplex PCR; TCRdb's version includes in-frame clones alone and lacks a portion of them. The repertoire includes some 9,300 clones, roughly 85% of them detected once, and about 16% sits in the top ten. The chain employs TRBV2 and TRBJ1-1, with D possibly matching TRBD1 (5 bases). This receptor was taken from a male patient aged 35-50 years who had an allogeneic stem cell transplant from a related donor, so the T cells may come from the graft donor. Some clones in this sample may be carry-over from other donors' samples. Sequenced material: PBMCs, taken 180 days after allogeneic stem cell transplant. Here the CDR3 reads CASQGVAEAFF. DNA of the CDR3: TGTGCCAGCCAGGGAGTCGCTGAAGCTTTCTTT.